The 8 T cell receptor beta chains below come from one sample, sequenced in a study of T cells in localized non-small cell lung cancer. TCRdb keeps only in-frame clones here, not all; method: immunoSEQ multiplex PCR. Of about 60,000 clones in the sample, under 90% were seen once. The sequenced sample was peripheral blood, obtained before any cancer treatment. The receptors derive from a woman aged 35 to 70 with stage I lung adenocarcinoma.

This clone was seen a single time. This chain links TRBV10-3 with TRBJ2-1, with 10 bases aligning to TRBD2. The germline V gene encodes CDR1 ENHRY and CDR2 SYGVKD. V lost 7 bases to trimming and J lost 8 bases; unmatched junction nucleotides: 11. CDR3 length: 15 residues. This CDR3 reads CAITPGLAGVDEQFF. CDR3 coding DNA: TGTGCCATCACCCCGGGGCTAGCGGGAGTTGATGAGCAGTTCTTC.

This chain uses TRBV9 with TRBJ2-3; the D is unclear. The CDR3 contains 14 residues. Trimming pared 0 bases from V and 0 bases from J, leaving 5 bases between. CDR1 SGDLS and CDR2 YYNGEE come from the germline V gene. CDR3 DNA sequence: TGTGCCAGCAGCGTAGAGCACAGCACAGATACGCAGTATTTT. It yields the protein CASSVEHSTDTQYF.

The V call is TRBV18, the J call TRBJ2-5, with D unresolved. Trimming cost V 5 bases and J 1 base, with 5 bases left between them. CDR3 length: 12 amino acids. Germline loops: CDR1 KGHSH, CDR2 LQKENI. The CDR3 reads CASSFIQETQYF. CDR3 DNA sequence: TGTGCCAGCTCATTCATCCAAGAGACCCAGTACTTC.

The CDR3 bases are TGTGCCAGCAGTTACTCGATATCCAGTGGAGGCTACACCTTC. Protein product: CASSYSISSGGYTF. This chain connects TRBV6-6 to TRBJ1-2; D is unclear. Per the germline V gene, CDR1 is MNHNY and CDR2 is SVGAGI (reference sequence). This CDR3 contains 14 residues. Trimming cost V 0 bases and J 8 bases, with 13 bases left between them.

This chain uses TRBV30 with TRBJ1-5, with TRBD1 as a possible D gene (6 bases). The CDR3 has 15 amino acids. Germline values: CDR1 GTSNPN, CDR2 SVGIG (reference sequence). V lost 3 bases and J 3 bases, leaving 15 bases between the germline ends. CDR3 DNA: TGTGCCTGGAGGGAAGGGGGGAAGGTCAATCAGCCCCAGCATTTT. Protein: CAWREGGKVNQPQHF.

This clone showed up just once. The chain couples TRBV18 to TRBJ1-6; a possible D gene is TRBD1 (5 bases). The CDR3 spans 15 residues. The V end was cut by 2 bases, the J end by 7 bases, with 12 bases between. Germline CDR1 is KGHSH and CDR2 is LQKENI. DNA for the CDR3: TGTGCCAGCTCACCAGAGCAGGGCAACAATTCACCCCTCCACTTT. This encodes CASSPEQGNNSPLHF.

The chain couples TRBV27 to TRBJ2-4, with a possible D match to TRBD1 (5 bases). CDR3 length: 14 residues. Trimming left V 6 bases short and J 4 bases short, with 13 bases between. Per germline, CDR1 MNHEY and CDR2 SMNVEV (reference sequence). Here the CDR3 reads CASSPKGLKNIQYF. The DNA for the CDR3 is TGTGCCAGCAGCCCGAAGGGGCTTAAAAACATTCAGTACTTC.

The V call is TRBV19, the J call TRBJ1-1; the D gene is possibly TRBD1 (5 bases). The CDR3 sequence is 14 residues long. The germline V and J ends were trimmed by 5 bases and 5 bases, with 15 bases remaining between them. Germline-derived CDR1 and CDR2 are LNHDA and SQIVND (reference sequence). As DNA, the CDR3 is TGTGCCAGTAGTGCCCCCCCCAAGGGGACTGAAGCTTTCTTT. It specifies CASSAPPKGTEAFF.